Only one count was recorded for the clone carrying this TCR beta chain. Germline V gene lookup returns CDR1 LNHNV and CDR2 YYDKDF (reference sequence). V lost 0 bases to trimming and J lost 0 bases, with 8 bases between them. The CDR3 spans 15 residues. These data originate in a study of cytomegalovirus exposure and HLA in healthy donors. About the study: An early release of data contained 80 million to 85 million unique TCRs, which came from HLA-typed donors.

The PCR employed 60 Vbeta primers together with 13 Jbeta primers. The table came from immunoSEQ multiplex PCR; TCRdb's copy has only in-frame clones and leaves some out. This table holds hundreds of thousands of clones, approximately 80% found once. V gene TRBV15 combines with J gene TRBJ1-2; D not resolved. What was sequenced was PBMCs. The source is a young man in good health and CMV-seronegative. CDR3 nucleotide sequence: TGTGCCACCAGCAGAGAGGACTGGACTAACTATGGCTACACCTTC. Protein: CATSREDWTNYGYTF. Complete variable domain (other parts from reference TRBV15 and TRBJ1-2): DAMVIQNPRYQVTQFGKPVTLSCSQTLNHNVMYWYQQKSSQAPKLLFHYYDKDFNNEADTPDNFQSRRPNTSFCFLDIRSPGLGDTAMYLCATSREDWTNYGYTFGSGTRLTVV.